Detailed here is one T cell receptor beta chain. Participants living with HIV all received treatment in the United States. The record originates from a study of long-term antiretroviral therapy in people with HIV. Germline lookup yields CDR1 KGHSH and CDR2 LQKENI. Unmatched junction bases numbered 13, after V lost 3 bases and J lost 0 bases. The length of the CDR3 is 20 residues. At the survey level, the v3.0 immunoSEQ assay was run. Profiled with immunoSEQ multiplex PCR; TCRdb holds only in-frame clones, not every one. The profile shows around 35,000 clones, 65% to 80% of them singletons. The sequence was obtained from a woman in her forties or fifties with HIV. The chain links TRBV18 to TRBJ2-6; 8 bases match TRBD1. The sample consisted of unsorted PBMCs, taken 3.1 years after starting antiretroviral therapy. CDR3 nucleotides: TGTGCCAGCTCACCTCCCCCAGGGGGCTACCCCAGCTCTGGGGCCAACGTCCTGACTTTC. Residues: CASSPPPGGYPSSGANVLTF.